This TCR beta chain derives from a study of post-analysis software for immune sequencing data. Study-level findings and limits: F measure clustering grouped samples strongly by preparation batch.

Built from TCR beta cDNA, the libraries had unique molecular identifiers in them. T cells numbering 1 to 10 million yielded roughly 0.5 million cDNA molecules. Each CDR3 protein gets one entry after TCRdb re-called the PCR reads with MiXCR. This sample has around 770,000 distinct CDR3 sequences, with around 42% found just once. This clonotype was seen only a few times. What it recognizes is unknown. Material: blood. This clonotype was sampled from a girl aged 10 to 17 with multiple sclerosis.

The CDR3 reads CASSPPRQEQEYF. The CDR3 DNA is TGCGCCAGCAGCCCCCCGAGACAGGAACAAGAGTACTTC. V gene TRBV4-1 combines with J gene TRBJ2-4; D might be TRBD1 (6 bases). CDR1 is MGHRA, CDR2 YSYEKL, per germline. The CDR3 length is 13 residues. V lost 4 bases and J 14 bases, leaving 18 bases between the germline ends.